This T cell receptor (beta chain) emerged from a study of CD8 T cells in ankylosing spondylitis (dated by TCRdb to the late 2010s). Some background on the complete study: T cell receptor beta repertoires were profiled in healthy donors and ankylosing spondylitis patients so that disease-linked TCR variants could be found. The full study cohort was made up of about two dozen ankylosing spondylitis patients and more than 90 healthy donors. Peripheral blood samples were taken, and synovial fluid was additionally collected from ankylosing spondylitis patients.

CDR1 and CDR2 (SGHTA, FQGNSA) derive from the germline V gene. The V and J ends are trimmed by 5 bases and 2 bases, leaving 15 bases between them. The CDR3 starts with the cysteine, ends with the phenylalanine, and has 15 residues. The retained sequence is limited to the CDR3, 45 bases, with the frame set at the first base. In the case of this clonotype: Its recognized antigen is unknown. No qualities accompany the bases; no much larger clone lies one base away.

Sequenced using an Illumina HiSeq 2500. Quantitative 5'-RACE with molecular barcodes was the method used to prepare the TCR beta libraries. On the authors' methods: Disease-linked TCR variants were identified with a new computational method built on a probabilistic model of VDJ rearrangement. The public reads were reprocessed in TCRdb via fastp at Q25 and MiXCR, keeping in-frame beta chains. Every CDR3 protein is listed once, alongside the most common genes and DNA of its rows. It is TCRdb's table, rather than the study itself, that gives the V and J calls and clone size. The sample data list around 320,000 distinct CDR3 sequences, and under 25% of these were observed just once. Roughly 3.6% of the sample is held by the ten biggest clonotypes. Study-level results and caveats: Blood from ankylosing spondylitis patients appeared to be characterized by a TCR beta motif made up of 8 or 9 highly homologous amino acid variants. Some motif variants had previously been reported in the synovial fluid and blood of reactive arthritis patients, which suggests shared mechanisms of disease initiation. The disease-linked clones showed a CD8+ phenotype and occurred at relatively low frequencies in peripheral blood. The disease-linked clones were reported to be significantly enriched in matched synovial fluid samples from ankylosing spondylitis patients.

The rearrangement combines TRBV7-2 with TRBJ1-2, with no reliable assignment of the D segment. The sample was blood, either unsorted or a sorted T cell fraction (not recorded which). The sequence came from a female donor with ankylosing spondylitis or in good health (not recorded which). The CDR3 region has the sequence CASSVSDSANYGYTF. The nucleotide sequence is given as TGTGCCAGCAGCGTGAGCGATTCAGCCAACTATGGCTACACCTTC.